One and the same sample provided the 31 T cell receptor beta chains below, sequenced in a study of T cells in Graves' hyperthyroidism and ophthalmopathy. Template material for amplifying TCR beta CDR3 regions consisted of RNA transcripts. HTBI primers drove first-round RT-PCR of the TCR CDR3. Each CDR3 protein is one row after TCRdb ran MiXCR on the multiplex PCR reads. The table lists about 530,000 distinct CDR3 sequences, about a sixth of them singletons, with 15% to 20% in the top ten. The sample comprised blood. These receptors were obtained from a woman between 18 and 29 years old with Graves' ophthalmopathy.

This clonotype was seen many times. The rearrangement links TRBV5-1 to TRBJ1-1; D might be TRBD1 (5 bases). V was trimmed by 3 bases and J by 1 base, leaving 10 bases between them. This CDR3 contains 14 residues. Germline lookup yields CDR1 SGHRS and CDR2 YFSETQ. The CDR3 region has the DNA TGCGCCAGCAGCTACCGACAGACGAACACTGAAGCTTTCTTT. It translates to CASSYRQTNTEAFF.

The CDR3 nucleotides read TGTGCCAGCAAGGGGACAGGGAAGGGCTACGAGCAGTACTTC. Its translation: CASKGTGKGYEQYF. The chain employs TRBV28 and TRBJ2-7, with 9 bases matching TRBD1. Germline V gene lookup returns CDR1 MDHEN and CDR2 SYDVKM. The V segment lost 7 bases and the J segment 3 bases; nucleotides outside the gene matches: 7. The CDR3 extends over 14 amino acids.

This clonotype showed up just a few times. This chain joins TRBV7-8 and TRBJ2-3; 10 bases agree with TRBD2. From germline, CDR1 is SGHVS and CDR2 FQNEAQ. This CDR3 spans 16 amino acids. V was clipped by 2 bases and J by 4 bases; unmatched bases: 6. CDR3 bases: TGTGCCAGCAGCTTACTAGCGGGGGAGCTGTCAGATACGCAGTATTTT. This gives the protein CASSLLAGELSDTQYF.

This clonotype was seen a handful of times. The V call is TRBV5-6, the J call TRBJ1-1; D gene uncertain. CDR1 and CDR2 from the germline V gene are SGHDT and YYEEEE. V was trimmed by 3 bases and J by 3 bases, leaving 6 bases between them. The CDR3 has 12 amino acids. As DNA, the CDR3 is TGTGCCAGCAGCTCAGAGTACACTGAAGCTTTCTTT. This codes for CASSSEYTEAFF.

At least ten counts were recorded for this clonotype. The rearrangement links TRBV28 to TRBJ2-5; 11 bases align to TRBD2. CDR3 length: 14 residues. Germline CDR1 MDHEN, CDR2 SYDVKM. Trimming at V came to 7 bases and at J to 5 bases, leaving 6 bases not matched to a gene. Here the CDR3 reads CASTALAGGETQYF. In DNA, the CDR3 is TGTGCCAGCACCGCTTTAGCGGGAGGGGAGACCCAGTACTTC.

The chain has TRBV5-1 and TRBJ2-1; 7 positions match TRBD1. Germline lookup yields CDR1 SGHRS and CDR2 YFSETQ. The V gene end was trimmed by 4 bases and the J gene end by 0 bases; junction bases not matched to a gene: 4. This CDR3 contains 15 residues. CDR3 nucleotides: TGCGCCAGCAGCCCCAGGACAGGCTCCTACAATGAGCAGTTCTTC. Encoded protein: CASSPRTGSYNEQFF.

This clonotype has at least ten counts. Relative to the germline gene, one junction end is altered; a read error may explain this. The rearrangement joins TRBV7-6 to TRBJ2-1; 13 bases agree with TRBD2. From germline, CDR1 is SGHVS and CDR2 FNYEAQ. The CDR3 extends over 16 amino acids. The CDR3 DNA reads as TGTGCCAGCAGTTTAGAACTAGCGGGGGGGTACAATGAGCAGTTCTTC. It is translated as CASSLELAGGYNEQFF.

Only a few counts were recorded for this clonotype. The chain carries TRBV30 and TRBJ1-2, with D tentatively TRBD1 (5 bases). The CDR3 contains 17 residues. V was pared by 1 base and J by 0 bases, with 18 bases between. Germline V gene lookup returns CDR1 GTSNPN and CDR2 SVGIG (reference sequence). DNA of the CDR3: TGTGCCTGGAGTGGAGGGACGGGGTGGGATACTAACTATGGCTACACCTTC. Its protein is CAWSGGTGWDTNYGYTF.

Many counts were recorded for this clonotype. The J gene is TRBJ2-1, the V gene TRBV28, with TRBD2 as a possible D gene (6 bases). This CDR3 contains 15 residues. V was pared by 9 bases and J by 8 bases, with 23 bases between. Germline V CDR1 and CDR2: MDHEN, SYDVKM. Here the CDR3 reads CASFPGGLLFYEQFF. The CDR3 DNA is TGTGCCAGTTTCCCCGGAGGGCTGTTGTTCTATGAGCAGTTCTTC.

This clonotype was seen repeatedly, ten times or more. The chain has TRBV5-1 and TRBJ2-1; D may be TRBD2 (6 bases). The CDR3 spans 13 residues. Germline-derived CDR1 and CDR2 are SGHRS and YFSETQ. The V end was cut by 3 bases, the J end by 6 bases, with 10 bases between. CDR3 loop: CASSSGLFNEQFF. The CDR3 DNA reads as TGCGCCAGCAGCTCGGGACTCTTCAATGAGCAGTTCTTC.

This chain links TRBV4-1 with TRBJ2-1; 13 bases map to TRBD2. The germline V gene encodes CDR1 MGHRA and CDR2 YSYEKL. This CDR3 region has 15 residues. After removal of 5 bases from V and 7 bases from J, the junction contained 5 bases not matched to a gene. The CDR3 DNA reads TGCGCCAGCAGCTCGACTAGCGGGGGGTTAAATGAGCAGTTCTTC. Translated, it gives CASSSTSGGLNEQFF.

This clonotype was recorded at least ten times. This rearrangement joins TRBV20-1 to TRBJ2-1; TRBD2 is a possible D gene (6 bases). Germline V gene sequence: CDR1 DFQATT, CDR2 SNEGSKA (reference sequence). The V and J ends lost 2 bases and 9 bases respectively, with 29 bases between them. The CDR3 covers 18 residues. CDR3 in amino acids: CSARLSRVGGSKEGEQFF. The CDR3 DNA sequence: TGCAGTGCTAGACTATCGAGGGTCGGCGGTTCTAAGGAGGGTGAGCAGTTCTTC.

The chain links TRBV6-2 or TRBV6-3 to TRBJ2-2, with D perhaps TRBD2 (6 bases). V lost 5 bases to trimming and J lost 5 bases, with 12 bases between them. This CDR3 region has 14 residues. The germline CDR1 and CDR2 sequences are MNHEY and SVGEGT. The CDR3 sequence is CASSQALATGELFF. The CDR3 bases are TGTGCCAGCAGTCAGGCACTAGCAACCGGGGAGCTGTTTTTT.

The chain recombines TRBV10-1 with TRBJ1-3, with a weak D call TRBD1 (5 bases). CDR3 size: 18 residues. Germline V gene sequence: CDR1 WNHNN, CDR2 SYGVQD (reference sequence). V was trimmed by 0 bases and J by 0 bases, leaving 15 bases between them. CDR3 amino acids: CASSESATRQFSGNTIYF. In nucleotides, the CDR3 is TGCGCCAGCAGTGAGTCTGCCACTCGACAGTTCTCTGGAAACACCATATATTTT.

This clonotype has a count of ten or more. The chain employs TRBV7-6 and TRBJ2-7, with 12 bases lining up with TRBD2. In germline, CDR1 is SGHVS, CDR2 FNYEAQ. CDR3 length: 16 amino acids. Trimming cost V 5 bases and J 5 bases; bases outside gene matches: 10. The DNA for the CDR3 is TGTGCCAGCAGCCCCGTGCTAGCGGGAGGGCGACACGAGCAGTACTTC. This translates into CASSPVLAGGRHEQYF. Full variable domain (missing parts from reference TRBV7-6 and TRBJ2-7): GAGVSQSPRYKVTKRGQDVALRCDPISGHVSLYWYRQALGQGPEFLTYFNYEAQQDKSGLPNDRFSAERPEGSISTLTIQRTEQRDSAMYRCASSPVLAGGRHEQYFGPGTRLTVT.

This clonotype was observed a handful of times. The CDR3 coding sequence is TGTGCCAGTAGTATGGTGGCCGGGGGGGTCACTGAAGCTTTCTTT. This gives the protein CASSMVAGGVTEAFF. The chain has TRBV19 and TRBJ1-1; the D gene is possibly TRBD1 (5 bases). V was clipped by 3 bases and J by 4 bases, with 15 bases between them. The CDR3 sequence is 15 residues long. Germline CDR1 and CDR2: LNHDA and SQIVND (reference sequence).

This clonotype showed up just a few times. The CDR3 loop is CATSDLGEPPYNEQFF. CDR3 nucleotide sequence: TGTGCCACCAGTGATTTGGGGGAGCCTCCCTACAATGAGCAGTTCTTC. This chain uses TRBV24-1 with TRBJ2-1; maybe TRBD2 (5 bases). The germline CDR1 and CDR2 sequences are KGHDR and SFDVKD. This CDR3 is built from 16 residues. V shed 0 bases and J shed 2 bases, with 10 bases lying between them.

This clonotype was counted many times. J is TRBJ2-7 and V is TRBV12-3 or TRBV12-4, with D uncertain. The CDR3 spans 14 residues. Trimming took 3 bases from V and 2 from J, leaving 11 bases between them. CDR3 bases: TGTGCCAGCAGTTTGGGGAAATCAACCTACGAGCAGTACTTC. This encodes CASSLGKSTYEQYF.

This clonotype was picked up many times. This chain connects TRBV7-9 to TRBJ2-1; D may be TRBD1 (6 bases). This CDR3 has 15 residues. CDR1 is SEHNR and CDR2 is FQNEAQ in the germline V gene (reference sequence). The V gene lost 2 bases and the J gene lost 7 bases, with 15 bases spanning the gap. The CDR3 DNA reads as TGTGCCAGCAGCTTATCGGCAGGGGCAGGGAATGAGCAGTTCTTC. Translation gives CASSLSAGAGNEQFF. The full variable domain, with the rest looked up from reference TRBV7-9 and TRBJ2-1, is DTGVSQNPRHKITKRGQNVTFRCDPISEHNRLYWYRQTLGQGPEFLTYFQNEAQLEKSRLLSDRFSAERPKGSFSTLEIQRTEQGDSAMYLCASSLSAGAGNEQFFGPGTRLTVL.

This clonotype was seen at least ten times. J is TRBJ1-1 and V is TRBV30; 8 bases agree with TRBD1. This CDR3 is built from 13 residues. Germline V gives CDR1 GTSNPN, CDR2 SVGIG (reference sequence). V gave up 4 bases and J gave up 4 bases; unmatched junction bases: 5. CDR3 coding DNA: TGTGCCTGGAAGGACAGGGAGGTCACTGAAGCTTTCTTT. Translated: CAWKDREVTEAFF.

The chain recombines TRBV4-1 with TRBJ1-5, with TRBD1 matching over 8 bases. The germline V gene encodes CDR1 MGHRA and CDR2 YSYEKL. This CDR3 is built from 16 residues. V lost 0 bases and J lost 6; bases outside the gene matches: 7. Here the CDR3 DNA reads TGCGCCAGCAGCCAAGACGCCCAGGGGGCTGCTCAGCCCCAGCATTTT. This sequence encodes CASSQDAQGAAQPQHF.

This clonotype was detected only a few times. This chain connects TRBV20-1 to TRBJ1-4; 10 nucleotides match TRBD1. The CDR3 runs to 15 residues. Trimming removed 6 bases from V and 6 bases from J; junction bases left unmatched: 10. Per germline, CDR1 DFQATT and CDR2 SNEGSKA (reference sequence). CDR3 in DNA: TGCAGTGCCGGGACAGGGGAAATGTCGGATGAAAAACTGTTTTTT. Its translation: CSAGTGEMSDEKLFF.

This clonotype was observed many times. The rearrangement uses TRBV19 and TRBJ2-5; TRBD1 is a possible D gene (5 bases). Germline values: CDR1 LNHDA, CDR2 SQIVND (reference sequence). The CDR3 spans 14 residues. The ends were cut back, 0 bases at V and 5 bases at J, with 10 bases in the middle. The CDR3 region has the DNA TGTGCCAGTAGTATAGAAGGGGTTGGGGAGACCCAGTACTTC. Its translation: CASSIEGVGETQYF.

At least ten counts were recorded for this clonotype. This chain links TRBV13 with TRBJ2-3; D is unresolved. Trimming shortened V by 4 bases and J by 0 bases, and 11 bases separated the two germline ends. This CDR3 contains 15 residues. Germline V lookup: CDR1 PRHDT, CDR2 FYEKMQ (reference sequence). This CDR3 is CASSSRPLSTDTQYF. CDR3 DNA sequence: TGTGCCAGCAGCTCGAGACCTCTAAGCACAGATACGCAGTATTTT.

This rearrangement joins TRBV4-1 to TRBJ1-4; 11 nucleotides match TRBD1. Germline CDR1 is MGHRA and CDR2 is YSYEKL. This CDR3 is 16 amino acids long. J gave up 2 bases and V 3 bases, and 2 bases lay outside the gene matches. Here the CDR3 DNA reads TGCGCCAGCAGCCAGCGGACAGGGGGCACTAATGAAAAACTGTTTTTT. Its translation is CASSQRTGGTNEKLFF.

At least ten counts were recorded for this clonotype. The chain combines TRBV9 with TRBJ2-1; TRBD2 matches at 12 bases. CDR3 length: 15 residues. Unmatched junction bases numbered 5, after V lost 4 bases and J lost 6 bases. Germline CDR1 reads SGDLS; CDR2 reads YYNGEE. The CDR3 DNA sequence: TGTGCCAGCAGCCCGCCTAGCGGGAGGGGCAATGAGCAGTTCTTC. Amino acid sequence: CASSPPSGRGNEQFF.

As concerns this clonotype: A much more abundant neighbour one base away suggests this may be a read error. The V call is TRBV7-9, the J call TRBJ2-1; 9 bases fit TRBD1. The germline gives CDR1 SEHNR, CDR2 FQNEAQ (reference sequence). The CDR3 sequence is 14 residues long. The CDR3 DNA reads TGTGTCAGCAGCCGGACAGGGGATTACAATGAGCAGTTCTTC. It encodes CVSSRTGDYNEQFF.

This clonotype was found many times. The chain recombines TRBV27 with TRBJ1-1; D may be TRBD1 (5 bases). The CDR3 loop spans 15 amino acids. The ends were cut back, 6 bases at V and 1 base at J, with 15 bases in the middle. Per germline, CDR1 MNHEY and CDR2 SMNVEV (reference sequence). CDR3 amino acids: CASSPFWGGNTEAFF. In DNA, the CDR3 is TGTGCCAGCAGCCCCTTTTGGGGGGGGAACACTGAAGCTTTCTTT.

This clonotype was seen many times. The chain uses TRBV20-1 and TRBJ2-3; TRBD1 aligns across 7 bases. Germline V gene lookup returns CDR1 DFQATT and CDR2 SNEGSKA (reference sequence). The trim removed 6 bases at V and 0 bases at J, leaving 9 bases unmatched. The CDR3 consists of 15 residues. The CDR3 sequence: CSASYRGSSTDTQYF. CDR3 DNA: TGCAGTGCGTCCTACAGGGGTTCTAGCACAGATACGCAGTATTTT.

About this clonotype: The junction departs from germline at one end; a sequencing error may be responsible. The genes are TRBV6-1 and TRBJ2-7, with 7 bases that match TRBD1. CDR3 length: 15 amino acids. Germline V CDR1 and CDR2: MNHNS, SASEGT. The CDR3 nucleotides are TGTGCCAGCAGAGAAGGGACAGCAGTAGTCTACGAGCAGTACTTC. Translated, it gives CASREGTAVVYEQYF.

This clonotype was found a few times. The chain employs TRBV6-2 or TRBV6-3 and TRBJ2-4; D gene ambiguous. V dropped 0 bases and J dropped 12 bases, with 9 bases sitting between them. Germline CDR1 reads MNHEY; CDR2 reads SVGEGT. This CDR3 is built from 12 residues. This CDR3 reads CASSYSGAAQYF. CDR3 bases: TGTGCCAGCAGTTACTCTGGTGCTGCTCAGTACTTC.